The rows below give T cell receptor beta chains drawn from one sample of a study of cytomegalovirus exposure and HLA in healthy donors. Using immunoSEQ multiplex PCR, the repertoire was profiled, and TCRdb retains in-frame clones only, with some absent. This table holds about 170,000 clones, roughly 86% found once. The material sequenced was PBMCs. The receptors derive from a girl between 10 and 17 years old in good health and CMV-seropositive. Each CDR3 is given with its conserved first and last residue. D genes are given only for firm matches.

.	TRBJ1-2	TRBV6-6	CASSPRGGVDGYTF
TRBD1	TRBJ1-1	TRBV5-1	CASSLGDSREAFF
TRBD1	TRBJ1-2	TRBV10-3	CAINTDRARGNYGYTF
.	TRBJ1-1	TRBV6-5	CASSVNRVFEAFF
.	TRBJ1-1	TRBV6-1	CASSVTAPLNTEAFF
.	TRBJ1-1	TRBV18	CASSSTGLNTEAFF
.	TRBJ1-2	TRBV6-1	CASSEARGIDGYTF
TRBD1	TRBJ1-6	TRBV14	CASSQFISDRGNSPPHF
.	TRBJ1-3	TRBV7-9	CSSSFALSIPSGGNTIYF
TRBD1	TRBJ1-1	TRBV11-2	CASSSTGALPKAFF
.	TRBJ1-2	TRBV7-9	CASSFQGIWYGYTF
TRBD1	TRBJ2-7	TRBV6-6	CASSYRDSLYEQYF
.	TRBJ1-5	TRBV9	CASSVAGGNQPQHF
TRBD1	TRBJ1-1	TRBV2	CATAGQMNTEAFF
.	TRBJ1-6	TRBV10-3	CAISDSYSPLHF
.	TRBJ2-3	TRBV9	CASSVGRRTTDTQYF
.	.	TRBV19	CASSITAGLEQYF
.	TRBJ2-3	TRBV30	CAWNQGSSTDTQYF
TRBD2	.	TRBV27	CASSSPGTTISAAGYEQYF
TRBD1	TRBJ2-2	TRBV29-1	CSVDRENTGELFF
TRBD2	TRBJ2-7	TRBV2	CASSARTSGGPLPSYEQYF
.	TRBJ2-1	TRBV5-1	CASSLDGASSYNEQFF
TRBD1	TRBJ1-4	TRBV7-8	CASSLRGGQGQDPTEKLFF
TRBD1	TRBJ2-1	TRBV10-1	CASSETARGNYNEQFF
TRBD1	TRBJ2-7	TRBV10-1	CASSVTGLEQYF
TRBD1	TRBJ1-6	TRBV5-6	CASSPGQELNNSPLHF
.	TRBJ1-6	TRBV19	CASRESSYNSPLHF
.	TRBJ1-4	TRBV28	CGAGSSYEKLFF
TRBD1	TRBJ1-2	TRBV6-5	CASSYLHDRAGGYTF
.	TRBJ1-2	TRBV14	CASSQPSSDDGYTF
TRBD2	TRBJ2-7	TRBV4-1	CASSHLAGATYEQYF
TRBD1	TRBJ1-1	TRBV6-5	CASRRTGSNTEALF
TRBD2	TRBJ2-1	TRBV5-1	CASSPGLAGGIRDEQFF
TRBD1	TRBJ1-1	TRBV5-1	CASSVTGGTEAFF
TRBD2	TRBJ2-5	TRBV4-1	CASSRGQSGGAGGWTQYF
.	TRBJ1-1	TRBV19	CASSQIGGTEAFF
TRBD2	TRBJ2-3	TRBV5-1	CASSSTSGEDTQYF
TRBD2	TRBJ2-7	TRBV27	CASSLSGGLSYEQYF
.	TRBJ1-1	TRBV5-1	CASSLRDMNTEAFF
.	TRBJ2-3	TRBV10-1	CASSDSGHLSTDTRYF
TRBD1	TRBJ1-2	TRBV25-1	CASSVGRTGLGGYTF
.	TRBJ2-3	TRBV7-3	CPGRYTDTQYF
.	TRBJ1-1	TRBV6-5	CASSYRNTEAFF
.	TRBJ1-4	TRBV2	CASSGWGVREKLFF
.	TRBJ1-1	TRBV25-1	CASGGGPEAFF
TRBD1	TRBJ1-3	TRBV9	CASSVGVQGAMGHTIYF
TRBD1	TRBJ2-7	TRBV13	CASSVGTGGVSYEQYF
.	TRBJ1-6	TRBV6-5	CASSYGSGNSPLHF
TRBD1	TRBJ1-1	TRBV7-8	CASSFRDRTIYEAFF
.	TRBJ2-2	TRBV5-4	CASSERGKGIGGELFF
TRBD1	TRBJ2-2	TRBV7-3	CASSLNPSDRGDYTGELFF
.	TRBJ1-3	TRBV7-9	CASSLETSSGNTIYF